These T cell receptor beta chains were read from a single sample in a study of T cell changes during pregnancy in multiple sclerosis. TCRdb keeps only in-frame clones here, not all; method: immunoSEQ multiplex PCR. The top ten hold about 1.8% of the sample, which has about 47,000 clones, around 90% seen once. This sample comprised peripheral blood, obtained in the first trimester of pregnancy. All receptors derive from a female donor with multiple sclerosis, enrolled in a pregnancy study. The CDR3 runs from the conserved cysteine through the conserved F or W. The order of the fields is D gene, clone size, V gene, J gene, CDR3 protein, CDR3 DNA. The D gene is left open where the match is weak. Clone size is not always given. Where it is, it says once, few, many or a class for expanded clones.

NA	NA	TRBV10-1	TRBJ1-1	CASALLQAIHSTGLTEAFF	TGCGCCAGCGCTTTGCTACAAGCCATCCACTCGACAGGATTAACTGAAGCTTTCTTT
TRBD1	NA	TRBV28	TRBJ1-2	CASSRDRSRYGYTF	TGTGCCAGCAGCCGGGACAGGAGTAGGTATGGCTACACCTTC
NA	few	TRBV18	TRBJ2-5	CASSPRGRETQYF	TGTGCCAGCTCACCGCGGGGGCGGGAGACCCAGTACTTC
TRBD1	NA	TRBV7-9	TRBJ2-1	CASSSSTGAHLQFF	TGTGCCAGCAGCTCGAGTACAGGGGCTCATTTGCAGTTCTTC
NA	NA	TRBV5-4	TRBJ2-1	CASRSGLSPAEQFF	TGTGCCAGCAGATCCGGACTCTCCCCCGCTGAGCAGTTCTTC
NA	NA	TRBV5-4	TRBJ2-3	CASSPGTGYSTDTQYF	TGTGCCAGCAGCCCCGGGACTGGATATAGCACAGATACGCAGTATTTT
NA	NA	TRBV5-4	TRBJ2-7	CASSLAGSGPLGYEQYF	TGTGCCAGCAGCTTGGCAGGGTCTGGACCTCTGGGCTACGAGCAGTACTTC
TRBD1	NA	TRBV10-3	TRBJ1-2	CAIRDRDHMGSSGYTF	TGTGCCATAAGGGACAGGGATCATATGGGGTCTTCTGGCTACACCTTC
TRBD2	NA	TRBV27	TRBJ2-3	CASSPRSGGVMAQYF	TGTGCCAGCAGTCCCCGGAGCGGGGGGGTGATGGCGCAGTATTTT
NA	NA	TRBV28	TRBJ2-7	CASSINYEQYF	TGTGCCAGCAGTATCAACTACGAGCAGTACTTC
NA	NA	TRBV5-1	TRBJ1-4	CASSWGRSVATNEKLFF	TGCGCCAGCAGCTGGGGGCGGTCTGTCGCGACTAATGAAAAACTGTTTTTT
NA	NA	TRBV7-3	TRBJ2-2	CASSPQGAGELFF	TGTGCCAGCAGCCCCCAGGGTGCCGGGGAGCTGTTTTTT
TRBD1	NA	TRBV5-1	TRBJ1-2	CASSLGQGEYGYTF	TGCGCCAGCAGCTTAGGACAGGGGGAGTATGGCTACACCTTC
TRBD1	NA	TRBV5-1	TRBJ1-1	CASSSTDRGSTEAFF	TGCGCCAGCAGCTCAACGGACAGGGGGAGCACTGAAGCTTTCTTT
NA	few	TRBV28	TRBJ1-5	CASSLLNQPQHF	TGTGCCAGCAGTTTACTCAATCAGCCCCAGCATTTT
NA	NA	TRBV5-6	TRBJ2-1	CASSETWTNYNEQFF	TGTGCCAGCAGCGAAACCTGGACTAACTACAATGAGCAGTTCTTC
NA	NA	TRBV6-1	TRBJ1-5	CASSEIRGMNSNQPQHF	TGTGCCAGCAGTGAAATCCGAGGGATGAATAGCAATCAGCCCCAGCATTTT
TRBD2	NA	TRBV7-7	TRBJ2-5	CASSSSGQETQYF	TGTGCTAGCAGCTCTAGCGGGCAAGAGACCCAGTACTTC
NA	NA	TRBV5-3	TRBJ1-1	CARSLDTRQRSEAFF	TGTGCCAGAAGCTTGGATACCAGACAAAGAAGTGAAGCTTTCTTT
NA	few	TRBV4-1	TRBJ1-6	CASSRGQGSNSPLHF	TGCGCCAGCAGCCGCGGCCAGGGCTCTAATTCACCCCTCCACTTT
NA	NA	TRBV28	TRBJ1-4	CASSSTTGSGATNEKLFF	TGTGCCAGCAGTTCCACGACAGGCTCTGGGGCAACTAATGAAAAACTGTTTTTT
TRBD1	few	TRBV15	TRBJ1-2	CATSRALTGGGSLSYTF	TGTGCCACCAGCAGGGCCCTGACAGGGGGAGGTTCGTTGAGCTACACCTTC
TRBD1	NA	TRBV4-1	TRBJ2-5	CASSRTGTGAETQYF	TGCGCCAGCAGCCGTACCGGGACAGGGGCAGAGACCCAGTACTTC
NA	NA	TRBV6-1	TRBJ2-5	CASGLTGGDQETQYF	TGTGCCAGCGGACTGACGGGCGGGGACCAAGAGACCCAGTACTTC
TRBD2	NA	TRBV30	TRBJ2-7	CAWVTSGADVQYF	TGTGCCTGGGTGACTAGCGGTGCCGATGTGCAGTACTTC
TRBD2	NA	TRBV7-6	TRBJ2-2	CASSLRGGNTGELFF	TGTGCCAGCAGCTTACGCGGGGGAAACACCGGGGAGCTGTTTTTT
TRBD2	NA	TRBV27	TRBJ2-7	CASSIFGLAGGSSSYEQYF	TGTGCCAGCAGTATCTTCGGACTAGCGGGGGGATCGAGCTCCTACGAGCAGTACTTC
TRBD1	medium-sized	TRBV2	TRBJ1-2	CASTGTGSAGYTF	TGTGCCAGCACTGGGACAGGGTCGGCTGGCTACACCTTC
TRBD2	NA	TRBV2	TRBJ2-5	CASRGLAGAKYQETQYF	TGTGCCAGCAGGGGACTAGCGGGGGCAAAATACCAAGAGACCCAGTACTTC
NA	NA	TRBV19	TRBJ2-2	CASSIDLATGELFF	TGTGCCAGTAGTATAGATCTAGCAACCGGGGAGCTGTTTTTT
TRBD1	NA	TRBV5-5	TRBJ1-2	CASSSTGPDRVYGYTF	TGTGCCAGCAGCTCAACCGGTCCGGACAGGGTCTATGGCTACACCTTC
TRBD1	NA	TRBV28	TRBJ1-6	CASGSREGARSSPLHF	TGTGCCAGCGGAAGCCGGGAGGGGGCGAGGAGTTCACCCCTCCACTTT
TRBD1	NA	TRBV6-1	TRBJ2-7	CASSAQGATRQYF	TGTGCCAGCAGTGCCCAGGGGGCAACCCGGCAGTACTTC
TRBD1	NA	TRBV7-9	TRBJ1-5	CASSYSPGQGDQPQHF	TGTGCCAGCAGCTATAGCCCGGGACAGGGGGACCAGCCCCAGCATTTT
TRBD1	NA	TRBV25-1	TRBJ1-2	CASSGTTGVDYGYTF	TGTGCCAGCAGCGGGACGACAGGGGTGGACTATGGCTACACCTTC
NA	NA	TRBV4-3	TRBJ2-3	CASSVWGGDTQYF	TGCGCCAGCAGCGTTTGGGGCGGAGATACGCAGTATTTT
NA	NA	TRBV4-3	TRBJ2-5	CASSQGSQFAGETQYF	TGCGCCAGCAGCCAAGGATCCCAATTTGCGGGAGAGACCCAGTACTTC
NA	NA	TRBV7-8	TRBJ1-2	CASSLNSRGYTF	TGTGCCAGCAGCTTAAATTCCCGTGGCTACACCTTC
NA	NA	TRBV6-1	TRBJ2-7	CASMMQGTSYEQYF	TGTGCCAGCATGATGCAGGGGACAAGCTACGAGCAGTACTTC
NA	NA	TRBV5-3	TRBJ2-1	CARSLSGLSYNEQFF	TGTGCCAGAAGCTTATCAGGCCTATCCTACAATGAGCAGTTCTTC
NA	NA	TRBV15	TRBJ2-1	CATSARQFGHNEQFF	TGTGCCACCAGCGCCCGACAATTTGGGCACAATGAGCAGTTCTTC